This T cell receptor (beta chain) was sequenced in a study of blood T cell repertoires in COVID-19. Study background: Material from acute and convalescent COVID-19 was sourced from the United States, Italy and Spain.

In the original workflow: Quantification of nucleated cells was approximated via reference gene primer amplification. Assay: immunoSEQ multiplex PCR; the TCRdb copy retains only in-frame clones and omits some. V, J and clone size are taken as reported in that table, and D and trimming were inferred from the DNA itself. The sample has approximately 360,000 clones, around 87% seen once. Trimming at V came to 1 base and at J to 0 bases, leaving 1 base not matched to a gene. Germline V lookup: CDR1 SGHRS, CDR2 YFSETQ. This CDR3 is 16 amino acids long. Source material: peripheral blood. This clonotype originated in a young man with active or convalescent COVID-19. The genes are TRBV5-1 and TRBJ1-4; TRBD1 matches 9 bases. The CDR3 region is CASSLRTGATNEKLFF. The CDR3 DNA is TGCGCCAGCAGCTTGCGGACAGGGGCAACTAATGAAAAACTGTTTTTT.